The 32 T cell receptor beta chains below were found in one sample sequenced in a study of cytomegalovirus exposure and HLA in healthy donors. Amplification used 60 Vbeta primers and 13 Jbeta primers. Sequencing was performed with immunoSEQ multiplex PCR; in TCRdb, only in-frame clones are kept and a portion is missing. The data hold about 110,000 clones, with roughly 80% observed a single time. The sequenced sample was PBMCs. The source of these receptors is a woman aged 25 to 39 in good health and CMV-seronegative.

The chain is built from TRBV18 and TRBJ2-1; 8 bases are shared with TRBD1. From germline, CDR1 is KGHSH and CDR2 LQKENI. This CDR3 is 13 amino acids long. V shed 5 bases, J shed 8 bases, and the junction held 5 bases outside the gene matches. CDR3 in amino acids: CASSRTGLHEQFF. In nucleotides, the CDR3 is TGTGCCAGCTCAAGGACAGGGTTGCATGAGCAGTTCTTC.

This clone was detected a few times. The chain links TRBV6-5 to TRBJ2-1, with 9 bases identical to TRBD2. V gave up 7 bases and J gave up 3 bases; unmatched junction bases: 7. The CDR3 spans 15 residues. Germline CDR1 and CDR2: MNHEY and SVGAGI. The CDR3 DNA sequence: TGTGCCAGCAACCCGGGAGCGGGAGGCTACAATGAGCAGTTCTTC. Translation: CASNPGAGGYNEQFF.

The gene calls are TRBV6-6 and TRBJ2-3, with D perhaps matching TRBD2 (7 bases). The CDR3 contains 15 residues. The V and J ends lost 2 bases and 2 bases respectively, with 11 bases between them. The germline CDR1 and CDR2 sequences are MNHNY and SVGAGI (reference sequence). CDR3 coding DNA: TGTGCCAGCAGTTACAATCGGGGGGCCACAGATACGCAGTATTTT. Translation: CASSYNRGATDTQYF.

The chain couples TRBV5-4 to TRBJ2-7; 7 nucleotides match TRBD2. The V gene end was trimmed by 0 bases and the J gene end by 6 bases; junction bases not matched to a gene: 3. This CDR3 comprises 13 residues. Germline V gene sequence: CDR1 SGHNT, CDR2 YYREEE (reference sequence). CDR3 in amino acids: CASSLDLAAEQYF. CDR3 nucleotide sequence: TGTGCCAGCAGCTTGGATCTAGCGGCCGAGCAGTACTTC.

This clone was counted between two and nine times. DNA of the CDR3: TGCGCCAGCAGCTCCCAATACAGGGGAGACTACGAGCAGTACTTC. As protein: CASSSQYRGDYEQYF. The chain links TRBV5-1 to TRBJ2-7, with 7 positions matching TRBD1. The CDR3 is made up of 15 amino acids. V lost 3 bases, J lost 3 bases, and 9 bases stayed unmatched. Germline CDR1 SGHRS, CDR2 YFSETQ.

The rearrangement uses TRBV6-6 and TRBJ2-5; 8 bases are a match to TRBD1. The CDR3 is 14 residues long. The germline CDR1 and CDR2 sequences are MNHNY and SVGAGI (reference sequence). J gave up 5 bases and V 4 bases, and 6 bases lay outside the gene matches. In nucleotides, the CDR3 is TGTGCCAGCAGTTCCGCGACAGGGGCCGAGACCCAGTACTTC. Amino acid sequence: CASSSATGAETQYF.

The chain couples TRBV7-9 to TRBJ1-1; 7 nucleotides align to TRBD1. CDR3 length: 17 amino acids. V lost 6 bases and J lost 0; bases outside the gene matches: 13. Looked up from germline, CDR1 is SEHNR and CDR2 is FQNEAQ (reference sequence). The CDR3 sequence is CASRLTGTAVMNTEAFF. CDR3 in DNA: TGTGCCAGCAGACTGACCGGGACAGCCGTTATGAACACTGAAGCTTTCTTT.

This clone was observed a single time. The chain combines TRBV5-1 with TRBJ2-2; D gene uncertain. Germline-derived CDR1 and CDR2 are SGHRS and YFSETQ. CDR3 length equals 16 residues. V dropped 4 bases and J dropped 5 bases, with 18 bases sitting between them. CDR3 amino acids: CASSPASAGATGELFF. The CDR3 region has the DNA TGCGCCAGCAGCCCGGCGTCGGCAGGCGCTACCGGGGAGCTGTTTTTT.

The genes are TRBV10-3 and TRBJ1-2; D perhaps matches TRBD1 (5 bases). The CDR3 covers 14 residues. Germline V gene data show CDR1 as ENHRY and CDR2 as SYGVKD. V was shortened by 8 bases and J by 8 bases, with 21 bases between the two germline ends. The CDR3 is CAIGGVGRGKGYTF. CDR3 sequence (DNA): TGTGCCATCGGCGGGGTAGGACGGGGGAAGGGCTACACCTTC.

The chain couples TRBV28 to TRBJ1-1, with 8 bases that match TRBD1. This CDR3 is 14 amino acids long. The V gene's germline CDR1 is MDHEN and CDR2 SYDVKM. Unmatched junction bases numbered 5, after V lost 5 bases and J lost 3 bases. The CDR3 DNA reads as TGTGCCAGCAGTCCGGACAGGGCGGACACTGAAGCTTTCTTT. Its protein is CASSPDRADTEAFF. The full variable domain, with the rest looked up from reference TRBV28 and TRBJ1-1, is DVKVTQSSRYLVKRTGEKVFLECVQDMDHENMFWYRQDPGLGLRLIYFSYDVKMKEKGDIPEGYSVSREKKERFSLILESASTNQTSMYLCASSPDRADTEAFFGQGTRLTVV.

The V gene is TRBV10-3, the J gene TRBJ2-1, with 8 bases aligning to TRBD2. The germline gives CDR1 ENHRY, CDR2 SYGVKD. The CDR3 has 15 residues. V shed 3 bases and J 6 bases; nucleotides not matched to a gene: 7. The CDR3: CAISDGTSDVNEQFF. The CDR3 nucleotides read TGTGCCATCAGTGACGGGACTAGTGATGTCAATGAGCAGTTCTTC.

This CDR3 reads CASRLTANTYEQYF. For the CDR3, the DNA is TGTGCCAGCCGCTTGACAGCCAATACCTACGAGCAGTACTTC. The chain joins TRBV6-4 to TRBJ2-7; D might be TRBD1 (5 bases). The germline gives CDR1 MRHNA, CDR2 SNTAGT. Trimming stripped 8 bases from V and 2 bases from J, with 16 bases between. This CDR3 spans 14 amino acids.

The V call is TRBV25-1, the J call TRBJ2-2; TRBD2 agrees at 13 bases. The germline gives CDR1 MGHDK, CDR2 SYGVNS. The CDR3 extends over 15 amino acids. Unmatched junction bases numbered 5, after V lost 8 bases and J lost 5 bases. CDR3 nucleotide sequence: TGTGCCAGCGCCAGGACTAGCGGGAGTACCGGGGAGCTGTTTTTT. Its protein product is CASARTSGSTGELFF.

This clone was counted a single time. V and J are TRBV2 and TRBJ2-1, with a possible D match to TRBD2 (6 bases). V dropped 4 bases and J dropped 2 bases, with 6 bases sitting between them. CDR1 and CDR2 (germline): SNHLY, FYNNEI. This CDR3 comprises 13 residues. The CDR3 DNA sequence: TGTGCCAGCAGTGGGACTACCTACAATGAGCAGTTCTTC. It specifies CASSGTTYNEQFF.

Note on this clone: Because the CDR3 is missing its conserved closing phenylalanine or tryptophan, this is likely a read error. The rearrangement joins TRBV4-1 to TRBJ2-3; 8 bases are a match to TRBD2. The V and J ends lost 2 bases and 1 base, in that order; junction bases with no gene match: 8. This CDR3 is built from 17 residues. CDR1 and CDR2 from the germline V gene are MGHRA and YSYEKL. The CDR3 bases are TGCGCCAGCAGCCAATGGTTAGCGACTAGCGGCACAGATACGCAGTATGTT. Translation: CASSQWLATSGTDTQYV.

The chain is built from TRBV29-1 and TRBJ1-2, with D possibly being TRBD1 (6 bases). Germline V lookup: CDR1 SQVTM, CDR2 ANQGSEA. This CDR3 is 16 amino acids long. V was clipped by 1 base and J by 4 bases, with 19 bases between them. CDR3 nucleotide sequence: TGCAGCGTTGAAGCTCAACAGGGCCACCCCTTCTATGGCTACACCTTC. This sequence encodes CSVEAQQGHPFYGYTF.

This clone showed up just once. The V call is TRBV6-5, the J call TRBJ1-3, with D perhaps TRBD1 (5 bases). V was cut by 0 bases and J by 3 bases, with 9 bases left in between. This CDR3 is 15 amino acids long. From germline, CDR1 is MNHEY and CDR2 SVGAGI. CDR3 DNA sequence: TGTGCCAGCAGTTACTCGGGGGGAAGTGGAAACACCATATATTTT. Amino acid sequence: CASSYSGGSGNTIYF.

This clone came up a few times. This sequence joins TRBV30 and TRBJ2-1; TRBD1 matches 7 bases. The CDR3 extends over 15 amino acids. The V segment lost 1 base and the J segment 14 bases; nucleotides outside the gene matches: 17. From germline, CDR1 is GTSNPN and CDR2 SVGIG (reference sequence). CDR3 DNA sequence: TGTGCCTGGAGTGATACGGGACAGAACACACCGCCGAAGTTCTTC. Its protein product is CAWSDTGQNTPPKFF. The variable domain in full, completed from reference TRBV30 and TRBJ2-1, reads SQTIHQWPATLVQPVGSPLSLECTVEGTSNPNLYWYRQAAGRGLQLLFYSVGIGQISSEVPQNLSASRPQDRQFILSSKKLLLSDSGFYLCAWSDTGQNTPPKFFGPGTRLTVL.

Only one count was recorded for this clone. V and J are TRBV29-1 and TRBJ2-7; 14 positions match TRBD2. J gave up 7 bases and V 7 bases, and 3 bases lay outside the gene matches. CDR3 size: 12 residues. Germline-derived CDR1 and CDR2 are SQVTM and ANQGSEA. As DNA, the CDR3 is TGCAGCGGGGGACTAGCGGGGGCTGAGCAGTACTTC. Its protein product is CSGGLAGAEQYF.

This chain uses TRBV4-3 with TRBJ2-5; TRBD1 is a possible D gene (6 bases). The germline V gene has CDR1 LGHNA and CDR2 YSLEER. This CDR3 has 14 amino acids. The V end lost 4 bases, the J end lost 5 bases, and 14 bases lay between the germline ends. In DNA form, the CDR3 reads TGCGCCAGCAGCCTCCGGGCAAGGGGGGAGACCCAGTACTTC. This codes for CASSLRARGETQYF.

V usage is TRBV6-5 and J usage is TRBJ2-7; 9 bases are shared with TRBD1. The CDR3 runs to 15 residues. The V gene end was trimmed by 6 bases and the J gene end by 5 bases; junction bases not matched to a gene: 11. CDR1 and CDR2 (germline): MNHEY, SVGAGI. CDR3 sequence (DNA): TGTGCCAGCAGCTCCCTAGGGACAGGGAGCGACGAGCAGTACTTC. Protein: CASSSLGTGSDEQYF.

This clone was observed once. The V call is TRBV11-2, the J call TRBJ2-2; a weak D match, TRBD1 (6 bases). Germline CDR1 SGHAT, CDR2 FQNNGV. There are 15 residues in the CDR3. Deletions cut 4 bases from V and 5 bases from J, with 14 bases between. CDR3 in amino acids: CASSSPGDGTGELFF. The CDR3 coding sequence is TGTGCCAGCAGCTCCCCAGGGGATGGGACCGGGGAGCTGTTTTTT.

The chain joins TRBV9 to TRBJ2-1; TRBD2 agrees at 12 bases. Germline trimming cut 3 bases from V and 10 bases from J; bases unmatched to any gene: 20. There are 19 residues in the CDR3. From germline, CDR1 is SGDLS and CDR2 YYNGEE. CDR3 protein: CASSGLTPGLAGTNEEQFF. CDR3 nucleotide sequence: TGTGCCAGCAGCGGACTGACACCGGGACTAGCGGGTACGAACGAGGAGCAGTTCTTC.

The chain carries TRBV4-1 and TRBJ1-6; 7 nucleotides agree with TRBD1. V was pared by 3 bases and J by 7 bases, with 3 bases of the junction left unmatched. CDR3 length: 14 amino acids. Germline CDR1 is MGHRA and CDR2 is YSYEKL. The CDR3 region is CASSHTGENSPLHF. The CDR3 bases are TGCGCCAGCAGCCACACAGGGGAAAATTCACCCCTCCACTTT.

The chain joins TRBV28 to TRBJ1-1; maybe TRBD1 (5 bases). Germline-derived CDR1 and CDR2 are MDHEN and SYDVKM. This CDR3 is 11 amino acids long. Trimming cost V 10 bases and J 1 base, with 7 bases left between them. This CDR3 is CATGGNTEAFF. In DNA form, the CDR3 reads TGTGCCACGGGGGGGAACACTGAAGCTTTCTTT.

The chain employs TRBV10-3 and TRBJ2-7; unclear D gene. The CDR3 extends over 15 amino acids. Trimming shortened V by 0 bases and J by 1 base, and 10 bases separated the two germline ends. In germline, CDR1 is ENHRY, CDR2 SYGVKD. CDR3 sequence: CAISESIRTSYEQYF. CDR3 nucleotides: TGTGCCATCAGTGAGTCGATAAGAACATCCTACGAGCAGTACTTC.

In its sample, this clone was seen once. This CDR3 is CASSTTGSYGYTF. CDR3 coding DNA: TGTGCCAGCAGCACCACAGGGAGCTATGGCTACACCTTC. The chain combines TRBV2 with TRBJ1-2; the D gene is possibly TRBD1 (6 bases). The CDR3 has 13 residues. With 6 bases removed from V and 4 bases from J, the gap between germline ends came to 12 bases. The germline CDR1 and CDR2 sequences are SNHLY and FYNNEI.

The V call is TRBV7-2, the J call TRBJ1-4, with 7 bases that match TRBD1. Germline loops: CDR1 SGHTA, CDR2 FQGNSA. V was clipped by 5 bases and J by 7 bases; unmatched bases: 7. This CDR3 has 14 residues. The CDR3 here is CASSLRDSREKLFF. The CDR3 bases are TGTGCCAGCAGCCTCCGGGACAGTCGTGAAAAACTGTTTTTT.

The chain carries TRBV2 and TRBJ2-3; 10 positions match TRBD2. The germline CDR1 and CDR2 sequences are SNHLY and FYNNEI. The V segment lost 2 bases and the J segment 8 bases; nucleotides outside the gene matches: 13. CDR3 length: 17 amino acids. This CDR3 is CASSEMGRGLASTTQYF. Here the CDR3 DNA reads TGTGCCAGCAGTGAAATGGGGAGGGGACTAGCGTCTACTACGCAGTATTTT.

Details on this clone: A read error may produce the germline difference seen at one junction end. This sequence joins TRBV30 and TRBJ2-2; 9 bases fit TRBD2. This CDR3 comprises 15 residues. Germline loops: CDR1 GTSNPN, CDR2 SVGIG (reference sequence). CDR3 loop: CAWKRPSGNPGELFF. Written as DNA, the CDR3 is TGTGCCTGGAAACGGCCTAGCGGGAACCCCGGGGAGCTGTTTTTT.

This clone was counted a single time. This chain links TRBV5-1 with TRBJ2-6, with 11 bases that match TRBD1. Germline V gives CDR1 SGHRS, CDR2 YFSETQ. This CDR3 has 17 amino acids. With 4 bases clipped from V and 2 bases from J, the junction kept 5 bases outside the gene matches. The CDR3: CASSAGQGAPGANVLTF. The CDR3, as DNA: TGCGCCAGCAGCGCCGGACAGGGGGCGCCTGGGGCCAACGTCCTGACTTTC.

This chain uses TRBV2 with TRBJ1-2; D remains ambiguous. The CDR3 extends over 15 amino acids. V dropped 0 bases and J dropped 7 bases, with 15 bases sitting between them. From germline, CDR1 is SNHLY and CDR2 FYNNEI. The CDR3 coding sequence is TGTGCCAGCAGTGAAGCGCTTCTCCGGGGAGGTGGCTACACCTTC. Protein product: CASSEALLRGGGYTF.